This TCR beta chain appears in the sequencing data of a study of shared clonotypes between healthy human individuals. As for the study in general: Every donor yielded three CD4 naive, three CD4 memory, two CD8 naive and one CD8 memory plate. Study-wide results and caveats: Clonotype sharing among the donors was expected to vary with sequencing depth.

This clone occurred a few times. The antigen remains undetermined. The V gene lost 2 bases and the J gene lost 6 bases, with 14 bases spanning the gap. The germline CDR1 and CDR2 sequences are MNHEY and SMNVEV (reference sequence). The CDR3 is 14 residues long. About 30,000 T cell genomes, or roughly 200 ng DNA, went into the sorted-subset replicate PCRs. TCRdb's copy holds only in-frame clones and misses some; the assay was immunoSEQ multiplex PCR. The table records around 1,100,000 clones, about 80% of them present only once. This chain connects TRBV27 to TRBJ2-7, with D unresolved. Material for sequencing was memory CD4+ T cells from PBMCs. Described subset: CD45RA-negative fraction. The source is a man between 18 and 29 years old in good health. Some clones in this sample may be carry-over from other donors' samples. CDR3 in amino acids: CASSLRQASIEQYF. The CDR3 DNA sequence: TGTGCCAGCAGTTTAAGGCAGGCATCGATCGAGCAGTACTTC.